This TCR beta chain was profiled in a study of shared T cell receptors in the human thymus. Clones were sequenced by immunoSEQ multiplex PCR, and TCRdb holds only the in-frame ones, with some missing. The table lists about 380,000 clones, 95% of them singletons. This CDR3 is 17 amino acids long. With 4 bases clipped from V and 0 bases from J, the junction kept 11 bases outside the gene matches. The germline V gene encodes CDR1 MNHNS and CDR2 SASEGT. This sequence was found in a human donor. The sequencing input was thymocytes. The chain uses TRBV6-1 and TRBJ2-5; TRBD2 matches 7 bases. The DNA for the CDR3 is TGTGCCAGCAGTGCGTCAAGGGCTAGCGGAAACCAAGAGACCCAGTACTTC. Translation: CASSASRASGNQETQYF.